The 3 T cell receptor beta chains listed next were all sequenced from one sample in a study of blood T cell repertoires in COVID-19. Clones were sequenced by immunoSEQ multiplex PCR, and TCRdb holds only the in-frame ones, with some missing. In the table there are around 250,000 clones, 80% to 90% of which are singletons. The sequencing input was PBMCs or T cells enriched from blood (not recorded which). Receptors were obtained from a woman aged 50 to 60 who had recovered from COVID-19.

The gene calls are TRBV29-1 and TRBJ2-5; 8 nucleotides line up with TRBD1. V shed 2 bases and J 5 bases; nucleotides not matched to a gene: 13. The CDR3 runs to 16 residues. Germline V gives CDR1 SQVTM, CDR2 ANQGSEA. The CDR3 DNA reads TGCAGCGTTGAATCTTCCTCAGGGGGCGGTTGGGAGACCCAGTACTTC. This gives the protein CSVESSSGGGWETQYF.

The chain links TRBV7-9 to TRBJ2-1, with 9 bases lining up with TRBD2. The ends lost 6 bases at V and 8 bases at J; junction bases unmatched: 17. The CDR3 sequence is 17 residues long. Germline V gene sequence: CDR1 SEHNR, CDR2 FQNEAQ (reference sequence). For the CDR3, the DNA is TGTGCCAGCAGTATCCAGCGGGAGGTTTCGGCGTGGTATGAGCAGTTCTTC. Its translation: CASSIQREVSAWYEQFF.

This chain uses TRBV28 with TRBJ1-3; TRBD1 aligns across 8 bases. The CDR3 loop spans 20 amino acids. V was clipped by 5 bases and J by 0 bases; unmatched bases: 18. Germline CDR1 MDHEN, CDR2 SYDVKM. CDR3 in amino acids: CASSILGVWDRLVSGNTIYF. The CDR3 DNA sequence: TGTGCCAGCAGTATCCTTGGCGTCTGGGACAGGCTCGTCTCTGGAAACACCATATATTTT.